The TCR beta chain described here comes from a study of blood T cell repertoires in COVID-19 (dated by TCRdb to 2018 to 2020). Turning to the overall study: Samples covering the acute and convalescent phases of COVID-19 were provided by collaborators in the United States, Italy and Spain. The prospective study material was composed of cDNA or gDNA derived from T cells, B-cell-depleted T cells, or PBMCs. The dataset comprised deeply sampled blood TCRbeta repertoires from subjects exposed to, actively infected with, or recovered from COVID-19. A freely available public database, intended as a resource for researchers studying the immune response to SARS-CoV-2, is where the repertoires were released. The samples were drawn from two sources: the first 160 participants of the ongoing ImmuneRACE study, and 1,200 or so subjects contributed by 6 global collaborators. The sample metadata nearly always contained a de-identified subject ID, COVID-19 status, age in years and sex. Where available, HLA class I and class II types were obtained from metadata supplied by the sample provider rather than from assay-based typing.

TCRbeta CDR3 regions were amplified from genomic DNA using the immunoSEQ Assay, a bias-controlled multiplex PCR. The published analysis was carried out like this. The number of nucleated cells in each sample was estimated by amplification of reference gene primers within the assay. To quantify the absolute abundance of each unique TCRbeta CDR3 rearrangement, sequence reads were collapsed and filtered. For each sample, productive Simpson clonality was calculated as the square root of Simpson's diversity index across productive rearrangements. As stored in TCRdb, this immuneACCESS dataset retains in-frame rearrangements with V and J assigned. A fraction of the clones does not appear; measured against another copy, unresolved V genes explain less than half of the discrepancy, and the remainder lacks a known reason. V, J and clone size derive from that table, while D and trimming were established from the DNA sequence. The sample records under 100,000 clones, 80% to 90% of which are singletons. Together, the top ten hold approximately 18% of the sample.

With regard to this clone: Its specific antigen is unknown. No much larger clonotype is one base removed from it; base qualities were not supplied.

Each collaborating institution followed its own protocols to collect whole blood in K2EDTA tubes. For TCRbeta analysis, collaborators shipped samples in one of three forms: frozen whole blood, isolated PBMCs, or DNA extracted from either of those sample types. Findings and caveats that apply to the study as a whole: The amount of clinical and demographic metadata varied by source and participant and was provided uncurated.

Sequencing was performed on peripheral blood. The clonotype comes from a human donor in a cohort sampled during active COVID-19.

The CDR3: CASSLEQARAGELFF. The DNA sequence is as follows: TGTGCCAGCAGCTTAGAACAGGCGCGCGCCGGGGAGCTGTTTTTT. The chain uses TRBV7-9 and TRBJ2-2, with TRBD1 as a weak D call on 5 bases. The CDR3 runs 15 residues from the cysteine to the phenylalanine. Only the CDR3 part of the read is kept: 45 bases, read in frame from the first base. Via the germline V gene (reference sequence), CDR1 is SEHNR and CDR2 FQNEAQ. The junction carries 12 bases between V and J, which are trimmed by 1 base and 6 bases respectively.